The 19 T cell receptor beta chains below come from one sample, sequenced in a study of ipilimumab plus nivolumab after autologous stem cell transplantation. Clones were read by immunoSEQ multiplex PCR, and TCRdb kept only the in-frame ones, dropping some. The table has about 43,000 clones, around nine tenths seen once; the top ten hold approximately 0.88%. The specimen was PBMCs, collected in a trial of ipilimumab plus nivolumab as post-transplant consolidation. The receptor source for this set is a male donor with multiple myeloma.

This chain connects TRBV27 to TRBJ1-3; no clear D gene. CDR1 MNHEY and CDR2 SMNVEV come from the germline V gene (reference sequence). V lost 2 bases and J lost 0, with 8 bases in between. The CDR3 spans 15 residues. CDR3 region: CASSLVWHSGNTIYF. In nucleotides, the CDR3 is TGTGCCAGCAGTTTAGTGTGGCACTCTGGAAACACCATATATTTT.

The V gene is TRBV18, the J gene TRBJ1-1; the match to TRBD1 covers 10 bases. The CDR3 length is 14 residues. J lost 3 bases, V lost 4 bases, and 2 bases had no gene match. Germline V lookup: CDR1 KGHSH, CDR2 LQKENI. The CDR3 sequence is CASSLGQGYTEAFF. As DNA, the CDR3 is TGTGCCAGCTCACTGGGACAGGGGTACACTGAAGCTTTCTTT.

The chain joins TRBV4-2 to TRBJ2-5, with TRBD1 matching over 9 bases. Germline V lookup: CDR1 LGHNA, CDR2 YNFKEQ. V shed 4 bases and J 2 bases; nucleotides not matched to a gene: 5. CDR3 length: 15 amino acids. The CDR3 DNA sequence: TGTGCCAGCAGCCGGGGGGGACAGGGTCAAGAGACCCAGTACTTC. It codes for CASSRGGQGQETQYF.

V is TRBV28 and J is TRBJ2-1; 10 bases are a match to TRBD1. V lost 5 bases, J lost 15 bases, and 7 bases stayed unmatched. Per germline, CDR1 MDHEN and CDR2 SYDVKM. The CDR3 is 12 residues long. Written as DNA, the CDR3 is TGTGCCAGCAGTCCAACCCGGGACAGGGGGTTCTTC. Amino acids: CASSPTRDRGFF.

The CDR3, as DNA: TGCGCCAGCAGTGAACAGGCGACCACTGAAGCTTTCTTT. Translation gives CASSEQATTEAFF. The chain joins TRBV10-2 to TRBJ1-1; maybe TRBD1 (5 bases). Germline CDR1 and CDR2: WSHSY and SAAADI. The CDR3 consists of 13 residues. Trimming stripped 3 bases from V and 4 bases from J, with 9 bases between.

The chain carries TRBV18 and TRBJ2-1, with 11 bases aligning to TRBD2. Germline V gene data show CDR1 as KGHSH and CDR2 as LQKENI. With V trimmed by 3 bases and J by 5 bases, 3 bases remained unmatched. The CDR3 runs to 15 residues. This chain's CDR3 is CASSPTSGTNNEQFF. CDR3 sequence (DNA): TGTGCCAGCTCACCGACTAGCGGGACTAACAATGAGCAGTTCTTC.

This sequence joins TRBV19 and TRBJ1-6; TRBD1 agrees at 10 bases. From germline, CDR1 is LNHDA and CDR2 SQIVND (reference sequence). The CDR3 extends over 15 amino acids. V lost 4 bases and J lost 8; bases outside the gene matches: 5. Here the CDR3 DNA reads TGTGCCAGTAGTACTCTGGGACAGGGGTATTCACCCCTCCACTTT. Amino acid sequence: CASSTLGQGYSPLHF.

The V call is TRBV5-4, the J call TRBJ2-6, with 7 bases fitting TRBD2. J gave up 3 bases and V 4 bases, and 1 base lay outside the gene matches. Germline V gene data show CDR1 as SGHNT and CDR2 as YYREEE (reference sequence). This CDR3 comprises 14 residues. The CDR3 DNA reads as TGTGCCAGCAGCAGGGACTATGGGGCCAACGTCCTGACTTTC. This gives the protein CASSRDYGANVLTF.

The CDR3 nucleotides are TGTGCCAGCAGCTTTACCGATACACGCACCTTC. This translates into CASSFTDTRTF. This chain links TRBV7-2 with TRBJ1-2; the D is unclear. There are 11 residues in the CDR3. V lost 3 bases to trimming and J lost 13 bases, with 12 bases between them. Germline CDR1 reads SGHTA; CDR2 reads FQGNSA. The entire variable domain, with the rest obtained from reference TRBV7-2 and TRBJ1-2, is as follows: GAGVSQSPSNKVTEKGKDVELRCDPISGHTALYWYRQSLGQGLEFLIYFQGNSAPDKSGLPSDRFSAERTGGSVSTLTIQRTQQEDSAVYLCASSFTDTRTFGSGTRLTVV.

This chain links TRBV5-1 with TRBJ1-1; no clear D. Germline lookup yields CDR1 SGHRS and CDR2 YFSETQ. V shed 0 bases and J shed 3 bases, with 9 bases lying between them. CDR3 length: 14 amino acids. CDR3: CASSLAVDHTEAFF. For the CDR3, the DNA is TGCGCCAGCAGCTTGGCCGTTGATCACACTGAAGCTTTCTTT.

J is TRBJ1-1 and V is TRBV6-1; D possibly corresponds to TRBD1 (5 bases). This CDR3 contains 15 residues. Germline V gene data show CDR1 as MNHNS and CDR2 as SASEGT. The V end was cut by 2 bases, the J end by 1 base, with 11 bases between. Here the CDR3 reads CASSELGGENTEAFF. CDR3 nucleotide sequence: TGTGCCAGCAGTGAACTGGGGGGTGAGAACACTGAAGCTTTCTTT.

The CDR3 coding sequence is TGTGCCAGCAGTTTTGGAGGTAGGCAGTACTTC. It is translated as CASSFGGRQYF. This sequence joins TRBV28 and TRBJ2-5; maybe TRBD2 (5 bases). The CDR3 consists of 11 residues. The V gene's germline CDR1 is MDHEN and CDR2 SYDVKM. Between the trimmed V and J ends, which lost 3 bases and 11 bases, there was a span of 10 bases.

The chain has TRBV5-1 and TRBJ2-7, with D possibly TRBD2 on 5 matching bases. The germline CDR1 and CDR2 sequences are SGHRS and YFSETQ. The V gene lost 4 bases and the J gene lost 1 base, with 12 bases spanning the gap. This CDR3 comprises 14 residues. CDR3 coding DNA: TGCGCCAGCAGCGCAGGACTGGATTCCTACGAGCAGTACTTC. It encodes CASSAGLDSYEQYF.

As to this clone: The junction and the germline gene differ at one end; a read error may be behind it. The chain joins TRBV7-9 to TRBJ1-1; 7 bases match TRBD1. Per the germline V gene, CDR1 is SEHNR and CDR2 is FQNEAQ (reference sequence). This CDR3 region has 13 residues. CDR3 sequence: CASSPGQVEGGLF. The CDR3 region has the DNA TGTGCCAGCAGTCCTGGACAGGTCGAGGGGGGTCTCTTT.

This clone was detected only once. V gene TRBV5-6 combines with J gene TRBJ1-4; weak D call: TRBD1 (6 bases). The V gene lost 3 bases and the J gene lost 4 bases, with 10 bases spanning the gap. Germline V gene sequence: CDR1 SGHDT, CDR2 YYEEEE. The CDR3 is 14 residues long. The CDR3 loop is CASSWGQFNEKLFF. The CDR3 nucleotides read TGTGCCAGCAGCTGGGGGCAGTTTAATGAAAAACTGTTTTTT. The whole variable domain, filled in from reference TRBV5-6 and TRBJ1-4, reads DAGVTQSPTHLIKTRGQQVTLRCSPKSGHDTVSWYQQALGQGPQFIFQYYEEEERQRGNFPDRFSGHQFPNYSSELNVNALLLGDSALYLCASSWGQFNEKLFFGSGTQLSVL.

This rearrangement joins TRBV27 to TRBJ1-5; D is unresolved. Looked up from germline, CDR1 is MNHEY and CDR2 is SMNVEV (reference sequence). The CDR3 contains 15 residues. Trimming cost V 5 bases and J 5 bases, with 16 bases left between them. The CDR3 sequence: CASSPTIRSHQPQHF. The CDR3, as DNA: TGTGCCAGCAGTCCGACGATCCGAAGTCATCAGCCCCAGCATTTT.

CDR3 sequence reads: CASSWSDSRGYTF. The CDR3 bases are TGTGCCAGCAGTTGGTCAGACTCACGGGGCTACACCTTC. The rearrangement links TRBV27 to TRBJ1-2; D gene unclear. The germline V gene encodes CDR1 MNHEY and CDR2 SMNVEV (reference sequence). The CDR3 covers 13 residues. The ends were cut back, 4 bases at V and 8 bases at J, with 14 bases in the middle.

This clone has a handful of counts. The gene calls are TRBV2 and TRBJ1-5; tentative D call: TRBD1 (6 bases). V shed 9 bases and J shed 5 bases, with 17 bases lying between them. There are 14 residues in the CDR3. Germline lookup yields CDR1 SNHLY and CDR2 FYNNEI. DNA of the CDR3: TGTGCCAGTACCACAGAGTCAGGGGATCAGCCCCAGCATTTT. The encoded protein is CASTTESGDQPQHF.

This chain uses TRBV6-1 with TRBJ1-5, with TRBD1 matching 9 bases. The CDR3 consists of 15 residues. Trimming cost V 6 bases and J 4 bases; bases outside gene matches: 7. The germline gives CDR1 MNHNS, CDR2 SASEGT. CDR3 sequence reads: CASRERDRENQPQHF. As DNA, the CDR3 is TGTGCCAGCAGGGAAAGGGACAGGGAAAATCAGCCCCAGCATTTT.